This is a list of T cell receptor beta chains from one sample in a study of blood T cells in healthy people across ages. Via MiXCR, TCRdb re-called the 5' RACE reads, giving one row per CDR3 protein. The data show around 940,000 distinct CDR3 sequences, with roughly half seen just once and about a fifth held by the top ten. The sample taken for sequencing was blood. Every receptor here comes from a woman aged 60-70 years in good health. CDR3s include the opening cysteine and the closing phenylalanine or tryptophan. The D gene is left open where the match is weak. Clone size is shown for a subset of rows, as once, few, many or a class of expanded clone.

D	V	size	J	CDR3	DNA
TRBD1	TRBV20-1	NA	TRBJ2-7	CSASPRDRGYEQYF	TGCAGTGCTAGCCCCCGGGACAGGGGTTACGAGCAGTACTTC
NA	TRBV10-1	few	TRBJ2-3	CASSEGTDTQYF	TGCGCCAGCAGTGAGGGCACAGATACGCAGTATTTT
NA	TRBV15	NA	TRBJ1-6	CATSRVDKSNSPLHF	TGTGCCACCAGCAGAGTTGACAAATCCAATTCACCCCTCCACTTT
NA	TRBV12-3/TRBV12-4	NA	TRBJ1-5	CASSPDRVNSNQPQHF	TGTGCCAGCAGTCCCGACAGAGTAAATAGCAATCAGCCCCAGCATTTT
TRBD1	TRBV28	few	TRBJ2-3	CASSFPGQGQTDTQYF	TGTGCCAGCAGTTTCCCGGGACAGGGGCAGACAGATACGCAGTATTTT
TRBD2	TRBV28	few	TRBJ2-7	CATGRDYSVEQYF	TGTGCCACTGGCCGGGACTACTCCGTCGAGCAGTACTTC
NA	TRBV20-1	NA	TRBJ2-7	CSAIRDGVYEQYF	TGCAGTGCTATCCGGGACGGAGTCTACGAGCAGTACTTC
NA	TRBV10-2	NA	TRBJ2-4	CASSDRVTVLAKNIQYF	TGCGCCAGCAGTGATAGGGTAACGGTCCTAGCCAAAAACATTCAGTACTTC
NA	TRBV5-5	NA	TRBJ2-1	CASSRRDDYNEQFF	TGTGCCAGCAGCAGACGGGACGACTACAATGAGCAGTTCTTC
NA	TRBV6-1	NA	TRBJ1-2	CASSETGTSSLYGYTF	TGTGCCAGCAGTGAGACCGGGACAAGTTCGCTCTATGGCTACACCTTC
NA	TRBV7-9	NA	TRBJ2-5	CASSEEEAQYF	TGTGCCAGCAGCGAAGAAGAGGCCCAGTACTTC
NA	TRBV30	few	TRBJ1-4	CAWTDGLDEKLFF	TGTGCCTGGACTGACGGCTTGGATGAAAAACTGTTTTTT
NA	TRBV7-9	NA	TRBJ1-4	CASSLMFSLQFEKLFF	TGTGCCAGCAGCTTAATGTTCAGCCTACAATTCGAAAAACTGTTTTTT
TRBD1	TRBV4-1	NA	TRBJ1-2	CASSQGTGGNYGCTF	TGCGCCAGCAGCCAGGGAACAGGGGGTAACTATGGCTGCACCTTC
TRBD2	TRBV9	NA	TRBJ2-7	CASSVASGGLSYEQYF	TGTGCCAGCAGCGTAGCAAGCGGGGGGCTGTCCTACGAGCAGTACTTC
NA	TRBV11-2	NA	TRBJ2-3	CASSLDPTRTQYF	TGTGCCAGCAGCTTAGATCCCACACGTACGCAGTATTTT
NA	TRBV29-1	few	TRBJ2-1	CSVEGTWTASSYNEQFF	TGCAGCGTTGAAGGGACTTGGACAGCGAGCTCCTACAATGAGCAGTTCTTC
TRBD2	TRBV4-1	NA	TRBJ2-1	CASSQEPTSGGHNEQFF	TGCGCCAGCAGCCAAGAGCCAACTAGCGGGGGGCACAATGAGCAGTTCTTC
NA	TRBV11-2	few	TRBJ2-4	CASSFGPLAKNIQYF	TGTGCCAGCAGCTTTGGTCCACTGGCCAAAAACATTCAGTACTTC
NA	TRBV3-1	NA	TRBJ2-5	CASSQSRTQYF	TGTGCCAGCAGCCAATCGAGGACCCAGTACTTC
NA	TRBV29-1	NA	TRBJ2-1	CSVDYSNEQFF	TGCAGCGTTGATTACAGCAATGAGCAGTTCTTC
NA	TRBV29-1	NA	TRBJ1-5	CSVSTAWNQPQHF	TGCAGCGTATCAACAGCCTGGAATCAGCCCCAGCATTTT
NA	TRBV27	NA	TRBJ2-7	CASGLGQGHEQYF	TGTGCCAGCGGCCTGGGGCAGGGCCACGAGCAGTACTTC
NA	TRBV4-3	few	TRBJ2-6	CASPRGGASGANVLTF	TGCGCCAGCCCGAGGGGTGGAGCCTCTGGGGCCAACGTCCTGACTTTC
TRBD1	TRBV7-6	NA	TRBJ2-7	CASSLAFHRGYLSEQYF	TGTGCCAGCAGCTTAGCTTTCCACAGGGGGTACTTGAGCGAGCAGTACTTC
TRBD2	TRBV5-4	NA	TRBJ2-3	CAYLAWVAGATDTQYF	TGTGCCTACCTCGCCTGGGTGGCGGGAGCAACAGATACGCAGTATTTT
NA	TRBV6-5	NA	TRBJ1-2	CASTRSGVNYGYTF	TGTGCCAGCACCCGTAGTGGGGTTAACTATGGCTACACCTTC
NA	TRBV6-5	NA	TRBJ2-7	CASRRFEITSSYEQYF	TGTGCCAGCAGGAGGTTCGAGATCACCTCTTCCTACGAGCAGTACTTC
NA	TRBV6-6	few	TRBJ2-3	CASTRGHPSADTQYF	TGTGCCAGCACTCGGGGGCATCCCAGTGCAGATACGCAGTATTTT
NA	TRBV7-2	NA	TRBJ1-5	CASSGHGGSNQPQHF	TGTGCCAGCAGTGGTCACGGGGGAAGCAATCAGCCCCAGCATTTT
NA	TRBV20-1	few	TRBJ2-5	CSARDRGHDLETQYF	TGCAGTGCTAGAGATCGGGGCCATGACTTAGAGACCCAGTACTTC
TRBD1	TRBV6-1	NA	TRBJ2-4	CASSETGGLKLAKNIQYF	TGTGCCAGCAGTGAGACAGGGGGCCTCAAGTTAGCCAAAAACATTCAGTACTTC
TRBD1	TRBV2	few	TRBJ2-1	CASRHRGSYNEQFF	TGTGCCAGCAGGCACAGGGGGTCCTACAATGAGCAGTTCTTC
NA	TRBV4-1	NA	TRBJ2-5	CASSQGRVETQYF	TGCGCCAGCAGCCAAGGCAGGGTGGAGACCCAGTACTTC
NA	TRBV4-1	NA	TRBJ2-1	CASSQDPVGNEQFF	TGCGCCAGCAGCCAGGACCCTGTGGGAAATGAGCAGTTCTTC
TRBD2	TRBV5-6	once	TRBJ2-7	CASGRTSATEQYF	TGTGCCAGCGGCCGAACTAGCGCCACCGAGCAGTACTTC
NA	TRBV7-9	few	TRBJ2-1	CASQFGGNYNEQFF	TGTGCCAGCCAGTTCGGCGGGAATTACAATGAGCAGTTCTTC
NA	TRBV4-1	NA	TRBJ1-5	CASSLLGGSQPQHF	TGCGCCAGCAGCCTCTTAGGAGGGAGTCAGCCCCAGCATTTT
TRBD1	TRBV3-1	NA	TRBJ1-4	CASSQGLQMDRNNEKLFF	TGTGCCAGCAGCCAAGGACTGCAAATGGACAGGAATAATGAAAAACTGTTTTTT
NA	TRBV12-3/TRBV12-4	NA	TRBJ2-3	CASSLSGSTTDTQYF	TGTGCCAGCAGTTTATCTGGGTCCACCACAGATACGCAGTATTTT